A single sample is the source of the 3 T cell receptor beta chains below, sequenced in a study of shared clonotypes between healthy human individuals. The assay was immunoSEQ multiplex PCR, and TCRdb's table has in-frame clones only and misses some. The sample yields hundreds of thousands of clones, 92% seen once. The naive CD8 subset, CD45RO-negative cells positively selected for CCR7, excluded terminally differentiated effector memory CD45RA+ cells. Sequencing used naive CD8+ T cells sorted from blood. The receptors come from a man younger than 40 in good health.

V and J are TRBV27 and TRBJ1-5; D is perhaps TRBD1 (5 bases). Germline loops: CDR1 MNHEY, CDR2 SMNVEV (reference sequence). This CDR3 comprises 17 residues. Trimming took 7 bases from V and 0 from J, leaving 19 bases between them. CDR3 residues: CASNPIGGLDSNQPQHF. The CDR3, as DNA: TGTGCCAGCAACCCGATCGGGGGACTAGATAGCAATCAGCCCCAGCATTTT.

The chain combines TRBV5-6 with TRBJ2-7; tentatively, D is TRBD1 or TRBD2 (6 bases each). The germline V gene encodes CDR1 SGHDT and CDR2 YYEEEE. The V and J ends lost 2 bases and 2 bases respectively, with 14 bases between them. The CDR3 is 15 residues long. In DNA form, the CDR3 reads TGTGCCAGCAGCTTTTGGGGGGCTCCCCCCTACGAGCAGTACTTC. Its translation is CASSFWGAPPYEQYF.

V is TRBV29-1 and J is TRBJ2-7; TRBD1 matches at 8 bases. J was trimmed by 7 bases and V by 1 base; bases with no gene match: 9. Germline V gene sequence: CDR1 SQVTM, CDR2 ANQGSEA. The CDR3 runs 14 residues. CDR3 sequence (DNA): TGCAGCGTTGAAGGGGCGGGACAGGCCGTGGAGCAGTACTTC. This codes for CSVEGAGQAVEQYF.